These T cell receptor beta chains were read from a single sample in a study of CD8+ T cells in alopecia areata. Using immunoSEQ multiplex PCR, the repertoire was profiled, and TCRdb retains in-frame clones only, with some absent. Of 150,000 to 200,000 clones listed, roughly three fifths were seen once; the top ten hold approximately 1.3%. This sample comprised CD4+ T cells sorted from blood, obtained between weeks 47 and 50, from a patient treated with tofacitinib. Receptors originate from a human donor with alopecia areata. Each CDR3 is given with its conserved first and last residue. The D gene is left open where the match is weak. Only part of the rows carry a size: once, few, many, or a class if the clone is expanded.

TRBV18	few	TRBJ2-5	13	-	CASSPVKQETQYF	TGTGCCAGCTCACCAGTCAAGCAAGAGACCCAGTACTTC
TRBV20-1	-	TRBJ2-1	11	-	CSAEKSGEQFF	TGCAGTGCTGAAAAAAGTGGTGAGCAGTTCTTC
TRBV5-6	-	TRBJ2-1	15	TRBD1	CASSLGTGVVNEQFF	TGTGCCAGCAGCTTGGGGACAGGGGTTGTAAATGAGCAGTTCTTC
TRBV23-1	few	TRBJ1-1	12	-	CASSQPITEAFF	TGCGCCAGCAGTCAACCCATCACTGAAGCTTTCTTT
TRBV13	-	TRBJ1-2	15	-	CASSSGLPLNYGYTF	TGTGCCAGCAGCTCAGGACTCCCGCTTAACTATGGCTACACCTTC
TRBV29-1	few	TRBJ2-1	14	TRBD2	CSGSGGPSYNEQFF	TGCAGCGGTAGCGGGGGGCCATCGTACAATGAGCAGTTCTTC
TRBV5-4	few	TRBJ2-7	11	-	CASSLDYEQYF	TGTGCCAGCAGCTTGGACTACGAGCAGTACTTC
TRBV6-5	-	TRBJ1-1	13	-	CASSYQANTEAFF	TGTGCCAGCAGTTACCAGGCGAACACTGAAGCTTTCTTT
TRBV10-2	-	TRBJ1-1	16	-	CASSEEVQLSGAEAFF	TGCGCCAGCAGTGAAGAGGTCCAATTGTCGGGCGCTGAAGCTTTCTTT
TRBV25-1	once	TRBJ2-5	12	-	CASSDLGGTQYF	TGTGCCAGCAGTGACCTAGGGGGGACCCAGTACTTC
TRBV29-1	few	TRBJ2-5	13	-	CSVVGQTQETQYF	TGCAGCGTTGTTGGGCAGACCCAAGAGACCCAGTACTTC
TRBV29-1	-	TRBJ2-7	14	-	CSVVSRTVSYEQYF	TGCAGCGTTGTCTCTCGGACAGTGTCCTACGAGCAGTACTTC
TRBV30	-	TRBJ2-5	15	-	CAWTSVGGAGKTQYF	TGTGCCTGGACGTCGGTGGGGGGCGCGGGAAAGACCCAGTACTTC
TRBV30	-	TRBJ1-1	14	-	CAWSVTRLHTEAFF	TGTGCCTGGAGTGTAACCCGACTGCACACTGAAGCTTTCTTT
TRBV29-1	-	TRBJ2-6	13	-	CSVSDSGANVLTF	TGCAGCGTTTCCGACTCTGGGGCCAACGTCCTGACTTTC
TRBV10-2	few	TRBJ1-1	13	-	CASSNRAGAEAFF	TGCGCCAGCAGTAACAGGGCGGGCGCTGAAGCTTTCTTT
TRBV5-1	-	TRBJ1-1	18	TRBD1	CASSPQGLRGTWNTEAFF	TGCGCCAGCAGCCCGCAAGGGCTCAGGGGGACCTGGAACACTGAAGCTTTCTTT
TRBV25-1	-	TRBJ2-3	13	-	CASSGLAGDTQYF	TGTGCCAGCAGTGGTCTAGCTGGAGATACGCAGTATTTT
TRBV25-1	-	TRBJ2-7	12	-	CASSEKYYEQYF	TGTGCCAGCAGTGAAAAATACTACGAGCAGTACTTC
TRBV7-2	-	TRBJ1-2	15	TRBD1	CASSSTAQGVGGYTF	TGTGCCAGCAGCTCCACCGCCCAGGGGGTCGGTGGCTACACCTTC
TRBV29-1	few	TRBJ2-5	12	-	CSVPGQQETQYF	TGCAGCGTCCCGGGACAACAAGAGACCCAGTACTTC
TRBV7-2	-	TRBJ1-2	12	-	CASRPGGYGYTF	TGTGCCAGCAGGCCGGGGGGATATGGCTACACCTTC
TRBV28	few	TRBJ2-5	11	-	CASTGRETQYF	TGTGCCAGCACCGGCCGGGAGACCCAGTACTTC
TRBV29-1	few	TRBJ1-1	14	-	CSVVPRQANTEAFF	TGCAGCGTTGTGCCCCGACAGGCTAACACTGAAGCTTTCTTT
TRBV27	-	TRBJ2-6	17	TRBD2	CASSRGDLVSGANVLTF	TGTGCCAGCAGTCGGGGGGACTTAGTCTCTGGGGCCAACGTCCTGACTTTC
TRBV29-1	-	TRBJ1-1	12	-	CSVELQNTEAFF	TGCAGCGTTGAGCTGCAGAACACTGAAGCTTTCTTT
TRBV29-1	-	TRBJ2-3	17	-	CSVGGVPGRKNTDTQYF	TGCAGCGTTGGAGGGGTCCCGGGACGGAAAAACACAGATACGCAGTATTTT
TRBV29-1	few	TRBJ2-4	14	-	CSVRQTLAKNIQYF	TGCAGCGTCAGGCAGACACTAGCCAAAAACATTCAGTACTTC
TRBV25-1	few	TRBJ2-3	15	-	CASRSWTPSTDTQYF	TGTGCCAGCAGGTCTTGGACACCTAGCACAGATACGCAGTATTTT
TRBV5-6	-	TRBJ1-5	16	-	CASSFGAAGPNQPQHF	TGTGCCAGCAGCTTTGGGGCGGCAGGGCCCAATCAGCCCCAGCATTTT
TRBV7-2	-	TRBJ1-5	13	-	CASSFGAMQPQHF	TGTGCCAGCAGCTTCGGGGCTATGCAGCCCCAGCATTTT
TRBV7-2	-	TRBJ2-1	16	TRBD2	CASSPIGGSWGNEQFF	TGTGCCAGCAGCCCTATCGGGGGGTCGTGGGGCAATGAGCAGTTCTTC
TRBV29-1	-	TRBJ2-7	14	TRBD1	CSVQNRDRDNEQYF	TGCAGCGTTCAAAACCGGGACAGGGATAACGAGCAGTACTTC
TRBV9	-	TRBJ2-2	13	-	CASSGDFTGELFF	TGTGCCAGCAGCGGAGACTTCACCGGGGAGCTGTTTTTT
TRBV11-1	once	TRBJ1-1	14	-	CASSASGVITEAFF	TGTGCCAGCAGCGCCTCAGGGGTAATCACTGAAGCTTTCTTT
TRBV4-3	few	TRBJ2-7	15	-	CASSLDFQSFYEQYF	TGCGCCAGCAGCCTGGACTTCCAGAGTTTCTACGAGCAGTACTTC
TRBV9	-	TRBJ2-2	15	TRBD2	CASSGSGLAAGELFF	TGTGCCAGCAGCGGCTCGGGACTAGCAGCCGGGGAGCTGTTTTTT
TRBV11-2	-	TRBJ2-4	13	-	CASRTTAKNIQYF	TGTGCCAGCAGGACGACAGCCAAAAACATTCAGTACTTC
TRBV7-8	few	TRBJ2-7	14	-	CASSLVPPSYEQYF	TGTGCCAGCAGCTTAGTGCCTCCCTCCTACGAGCAGTACTTC
TRBV28	-	TRBJ2-7	13	-	CASRPGQGYEQYF	TGTGCCAGTAGACCCGGGCAGGGGTACGAGCAGTACTTC
TRBV18	-	TRBJ2-7	11	-	CASSPGGEQYF	TGTGCCAGCTCACCCGGTGGTGAGCAGTACTTC
TRBV29-1	-	TRBJ1-2	14	TRBD1	CSVTPDRALYGYTF	TGCAGCGTTACCCCGGACAGGGCCCTCTATGGCTACACCTTC
TRBV19	-	TRBJ1-5	14	-	CASSITASNQPQHF	TGTGCCAGTAGTATTACAGCTAGCAATCAGCCCCAGCATTTT
TRBV30	-	TRBJ2-3	14	TRBD1	CAWMGQGMTDTQYF	TGTGCCTGGATGGGACAGGGGATGACAGATACGCAGTATTTT
TRBV30	once	TRBJ2-7	11	-	CAWGVSSWQYF	TGTGCCTGGGGGGTCTCTTCCTGGCAGTACTTC
TRBV29-1	few	TRBJ2-3	13	-	CSCCPQGTDTQYF	TGCAGCTGTTGTCCACAGGGAACAGATACGCAGTATTTT
TRBV29-1	-	TRBJ1-1	13	-	CSVTDAMNTEAFF	TGCAGCGTAACGGACGCGATGAACACTGAAGCTTTCTTT
TRBV5-1	-	TRBJ2-7	13	-	CASSLLASGEQYF	TGCGCCAGCAGCTTGCTAGCCTCGGGCGAGCAGTACTTC
TRBV2	-	TRBJ2-5	13	TRBD1	CANRDRALETQYF	TGTGCCAACCGGGACAGGGCTTTGGAGACCCAGTACTTC
TRBV9	-	TRBJ2-3	16	-	CASSFTTGKLTDTQYF	TGTGCCAGCAGCTTTACGACCGGGAAACTCACAGATACGCAGTATTTT
TRBV19	once	TRBJ1-5	14	-	CASKIRGENQPQHF	TGTGCCAGTAAAATCAGGGGTGAAAATCAGCCCCAGCATTTT
TRBV7-2	-	TRBJ2-7	11	-	CASSTDREQYF	TGTGCCAGCAGCACAGACAGAGAACAGTACTTC
TRBV29-1	-	TRBJ1-1	13	-	CSVETSKGTEAFF	TGCAGCGTTGAGACTTCGAAAGGGACTGAAGCTTTCTTT
TRBV9	-	TRBJ2-7	15	-	CASSVAQGLGYEQYF	TGTGCCAGCAGCGTAGCCCAGGGTTTAGGCTACGAGCAGTACTTC
TRBV2	-	TRBJ2-1	13	-	CASSEDLFNEQFF	TGTGCCAGCAGTGAAGACTTGTTTAATGAGCAGTTCTTC
TRBV7-2	few	TRBJ1-1	12	-	CASSFTRAEAFF	TGTGCCAGCAGCTTCACCAGGGCTGAAGCTTTCTTT
TRBV2	-	TRBJ2-7	12	-	CASSALGYEQYF	TGTGCCAGCAGTGCCCTGGGGTACGAGCAGTACTTC
TRBV5-1	-	TRBJ2-3	14	TRBD2	CASSYSATSGTQYF	TGCGCCAGCAGCTACTCAGCAACTAGCGGAACGCAGTATTTT
TRBV2	-	TRBJ2-3	12	-	CASTTTSDTQYF	TGTGCCAGCACCACGACGTCAGATACGCAGTATTTT